One and the same sample provided the 17 T cell receptor beta chains below, sequenced in a study of blood T cell repertoires in COVID-19. The assay was immunoSEQ multiplex PCR, and TCRdb's table has in-frame clones only and misses some. The sample consists of 100,000 to 150,000 clones, approximately 86% of them appearing once. The sample was PBMCs or T cells enriched from blood (not recorded which). The receptors here all came from a woman aged 50 to 65 who had recovered from COVID-19.

The chain is built from TRBV19 and TRBJ1-5, with TRBD1 as a possible D gene (5 bases). CDR3 length: 13 amino acids. Germline CDR1 and CDR2: LNHDA and SQIVND (reference sequence). The V end was cut by 7 bases, the J end by 7 bases, with 14 bases between. The CDR3 nucleotides read TGTGCCAGTACCAATGGGGGGTTCCAGCCCCAGCATTTT. Translated: CASTNGGFQPQHF. The whole variable domain, remainder taken from reference TRBV19 and TRBJ1-5, is DGGITQSPKYLFRKEGQNVTLSCEQNLNHDAMYWYRQDPGQGLRLIYYSQIVNDFQKGDIAEGYSVSREKKESFPLTVTSAQKNPTAFYLCASTNGGFQPQHFGDGTRLSIL.

The sample holds one count of this clone. This chain joins TRBV4-2 and TRBJ2-2; 7 bases agree with TRBD1. The CDR3 runs to 15 residues. Germline V gene lookup returns CDR1 LGHNA and CDR2 YNFKEQ. J gave up 4 bases and V 0 bases, and 2 bases lay outside the gene matches. This CDR3 is CASSQDSGGTGELFF. The CDR3 bases are TGTGCCAGCAGCCAAGATTCAGGGGGCACCGGGGAGCTGTTTTTT.

This rearrangement joins TRBV27 to TRBJ1-1, with D perhaps matching TRBD1 (6 bases). Germline V lookup: CDR1 MNHEY, CDR2 SMNVEV (reference sequence). This CDR3 comprises 16 residues. V dropped 1 base and J dropped 5 bases, with 17 bases sitting between them. This CDR3 reads CASSLWAQGSSTEAFF. Here the CDR3 DNA reads TGTGCCAGCAGTTTATGGGCACAGGGCTCGAGTACTGAAGCTTTCTTT.

The chain uses TRBV4-3 and TRBJ2-7; TRBD2 matches at 13 bases. Germline trimming cut 0 bases from V and 7 bases from J; bases unmatched to any gene: 3. The CDR3 has 15 residues. Germline V gene sequence: CDR1 LGHNA, CDR2 YSLEER. CDR3 amino acids: CASSQELAGGREQYF. The CDR3 DNA reads as TGCGCCAGCAGCCAAGAACTAGCGGGGGGGAGAGAGCAGTACTTC.

CDR3 sequence: CASSDGTGNQPQHF. CDR3 in DNA: TGCGCCAGCAGTGATGGGACAGGGAACCAGCCCCAGCATTTT. The V call is TRBV10-2, the J call TRBJ1-5; TRBD1 aligns across 9 bases. V lost 3 bases, J lost 7 bases, and 4 bases stayed unmatched. This CDR3 contains 14 residues. Germline V gene data show CDR1 as WSHSY and CDR2 as SAAADI.

The V call is TRBV19, the J call TRBJ2-7; D is possibly TRBD2 (5 bases). The CDR3 consists of 13 residues. Germline V CDR1 and CDR2: LNHDA, SQIVND (reference sequence). Trimming pared 7 bases from V and 5 bases from J, leaving 15 bases between. CDR3 nucleotide sequence: TGTGCCAGTAAAAGGAGGTTCGAGGACGAGCAGTACTTC. As protein: CASKRRFEDEQYF.

This clone was seen only once. This CDR3 is CASRKLDNEQFF. CDR3 nucleotides: TGTGCCAGCAGAAAACTCGACAATGAGCAGTTCTTC. The V call is TRBV7-9, the J call TRBJ2-1; D is ambiguous. The CDR3 is 12 amino acids. V lost 6 bases and J lost 5, with 8 bases in between. Germline CDR1 and CDR2: SEHNR and FQNEAQ (reference sequence). The whole variable domain, remainder taken from reference TRBV7-9 and TRBJ2-1, is DTGVSQNPRHKITKRGQNVTFRCDPISEHNRLYWYRQTLGQGPEFLTYFQNEAQLEKSRLLSDRFSAERPKGSFSTLEIQRTEQGDSAMYLCASRKLDNEQFFGPGTRLTVL.

J is TRBJ1-5 and V is TRBV7-9; TRBD1 is a possible D gene (6 bases). The CDR3 is made up of 16 amino acids. V shed 4 bases and J shed 2 bases, with 15 bases lying between them. Germline assignment: CDR1 SEHNR and CDR2 FQNEAQ (reference sequence). As DNA, the CDR3 is TGTGCCAGCAGCTCCTTGGGGGCAGCAGGCAATCAGCCCCAGCATTTT. Translation: CASSSLGAAGNQPQHF.

This chain uses TRBV9 with TRBJ2-1; 10 bases map to TRBD1. Losses at the gene ends were 0 bases for V and 7 bases for J; bases not matched to a gene: 19. CDR3 length: 20 amino acids. CDR1 is SGDLS, CDR2 YYNGEE, per germline. CDR3 sequence: CASSVVPGSTGGSILNEQFF. The CDR3 DNA reads as TGTGCCAGCAGCGTAGTGCCGGGATCGACAGGGGGCTCGATTTTGAATGAGCAGTTCTTC.

This clone was detected a few times. The chain is built from TRBV5-4 and TRBJ1-6; possible D gene TRBD1, 6 bases. V lost 4 bases to trimming and J lost 9 bases, with 14 bases between them. The CDR3 length is 14 residues. The germline V gene encodes CDR1 SGHNT and CDR2 YYREEE (reference sequence). The CDR3 loop is CASSPRGLGSPLHF. The DNA of the CDR3 is TGTGCCAGCAGCCCCAGGGGATTGGGTTCACCCCTCCACTTT.

The chain combines TRBV7-8 with TRBJ1-5; TRBD1 is a possible D gene (5 bases). V was pared by 1 base and J by 4 bases, with 17 bases between. Per the germline V gene, CDR1 is SGHVS and CDR2 is FQNEAQ. The CDR3 has 17 residues. CDR3: CASSLGDRPNGNQPQHF. The CDR3 DNA reads TGTGCCAGCAGCTTAGGCGACAGACCTAATGGTAATCAGCCCCAGCATTTT.

The rearrangement links TRBV10-1 to TRBJ2-1; 7 nucleotides align to TRBD2. This CDR3 spans 15 amino acids. Trimming at V came to 3 bases and at J to 9 bases, leaving 11 bases not matched to a gene. CDR1 and CDR2 from the germline V gene are WNHNN and SYGVQD (reference sequence). CDR3 residues: CASSDGGAGGGEQFF. The DNA for the CDR3 is TGCGCCAGCAGTGACGGCGGGGCCGGCGGGGGTGAGCAGTTCTTC.

This chain links TRBV7-2 with TRBJ1-2; a weak D match, TRBD1 (5 bases). Germline-derived CDR1 and CDR2 are SGHTA and FQGNSA. The CDR3 length is 16 residues. Deletions cut 5 bases from V and 7 bases from J, with 23 bases between. CDR3: CASSPLVGGTSFGYTF. CDR3 sequence (DNA): TGTGCCAGCAGCCCCCTGGTGGGAGGGACCTCTTTTGGCTACACCTTC. Based on the CDR3 plus reference TRBV7-2 and TRBJ1-2, the full variable domain is GAGVSQSPSNKVTEKGKDVELRCDPISGHTALYWYRQSLGQGLEFLIYFQGNSAPDKSGLPSDRFSAERTGGSVSTLTIQRTQQEDSAVYLCASSPLVGGTSFGYTFGSGTRLTVV.

J is TRBJ1-2 and V is TRBV6-5; D unresolved. V was shortened by 6 bases and J by 9 bases, with 17 bases between the two germline ends. CDR1 and CDR2 from the germline V gene are MNHEY and SVGAGI. The CDR3 runs 13 residues. The CDR3 nucleotides are TGTGCCAGCAGCCGGACTGCTCTGATGAGCTACACCTTC. It codes for CASSRTALMSYTF.

V gene TRBV19 combines with J gene TRBJ1-2; 11 bases match TRBD1. J lost 6 bases, V lost 8 bases, and 8 bases had no gene match. This CDR3 comprises 14 residues. The germline gives CDR1 LNHDA, CDR2 SQIVND (reference sequence). For the CDR3, the DNA is TGTGCCAGTCTTCCTCGGGACAGGGGGGATGGCTACACCTTC. The encoded protein is CASLPRDRGDGYTF.

The chain couples TRBV10-1 to TRBJ2-5; TRBD2 aligns across 8 bases. The CDR3 totals 14 residues. V dropped 3 bases and J dropped 5; count of bases not matched to a gene: 5. CDR1 is WNHNN and CDR2 is SYGVQD in the germline V gene (reference sequence). In DNA form, the CDR3 reads TGCGCCAGCAGTGACTCGGGGGGGTCGGAGACCCAGTACTTC. Translated: CASSDSGGSETQYF.

This chain connects TRBV18 to TRBJ2-7; a weak D match, TRBD2 (5 bases). V lost 3 bases, J lost 3 bases, and 9 bases lay in between. The CDR3 loop spans 13 amino acids. The germline V gene has CDR1 KGHSH and CDR2 LQKENI. As DNA, the CDR3 is TGTGCCAGCTCACCTCGGGAAGACTACGAGCAGTACTTC. This gives the protein CASSPREDYEQYF.